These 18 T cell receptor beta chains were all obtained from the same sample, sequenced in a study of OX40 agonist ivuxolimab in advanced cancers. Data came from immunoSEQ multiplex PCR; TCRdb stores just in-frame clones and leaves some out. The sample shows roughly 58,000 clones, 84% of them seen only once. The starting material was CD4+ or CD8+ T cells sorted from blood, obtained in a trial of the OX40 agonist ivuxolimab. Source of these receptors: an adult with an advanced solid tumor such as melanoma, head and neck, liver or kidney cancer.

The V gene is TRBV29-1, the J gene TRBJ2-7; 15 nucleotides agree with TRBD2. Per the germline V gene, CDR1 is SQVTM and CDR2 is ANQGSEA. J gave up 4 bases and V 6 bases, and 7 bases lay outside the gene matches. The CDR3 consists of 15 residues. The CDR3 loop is CSVAGTSGRLYEQYF. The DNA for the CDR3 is TGCAGCGTGGCCGGGACTAGCGGGAGGTTGTACGAGCAGTACTTC.

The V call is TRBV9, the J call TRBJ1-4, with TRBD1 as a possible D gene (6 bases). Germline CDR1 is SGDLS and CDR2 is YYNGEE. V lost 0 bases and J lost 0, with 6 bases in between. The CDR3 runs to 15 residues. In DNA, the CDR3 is TGTGCCAGCAGCGTAGAGGGGGCAACTAATGAAAAACTGTTTTTT. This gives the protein CASSVEGATNEKLFF.

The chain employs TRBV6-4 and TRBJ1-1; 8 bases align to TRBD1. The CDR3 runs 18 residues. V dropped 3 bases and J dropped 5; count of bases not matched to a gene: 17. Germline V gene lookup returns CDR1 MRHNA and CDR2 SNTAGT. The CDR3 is CASSERSGTGTIKTEAFF. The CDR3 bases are TGTGCCAGCAGTGAGCGATCAGGGACAGGAACCATCAAAACTGAAGCTTTCTTT.

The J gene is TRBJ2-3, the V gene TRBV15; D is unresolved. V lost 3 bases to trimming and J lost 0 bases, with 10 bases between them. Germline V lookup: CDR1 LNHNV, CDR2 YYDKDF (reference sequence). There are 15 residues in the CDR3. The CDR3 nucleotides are TGTGCCACCAGCAGGGCCAGTTCGAGCACAGATACGCAGTATTTT. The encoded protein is CATSRASSSTDTQYF.

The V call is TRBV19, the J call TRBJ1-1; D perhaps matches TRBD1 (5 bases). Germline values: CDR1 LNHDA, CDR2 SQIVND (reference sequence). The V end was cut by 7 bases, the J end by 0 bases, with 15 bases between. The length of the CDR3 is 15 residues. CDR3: CASIPPGTLNTEAFF. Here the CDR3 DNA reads TGTGCCAGTATACCCCCAGGGACCCTGAACACTGAAGCTTTCTTT.

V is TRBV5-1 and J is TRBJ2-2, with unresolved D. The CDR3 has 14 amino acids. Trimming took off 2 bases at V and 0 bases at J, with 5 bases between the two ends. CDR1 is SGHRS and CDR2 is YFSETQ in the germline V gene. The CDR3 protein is CASSFVTNTGELFF. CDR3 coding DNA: TGCGCCAGCAGCTTTGTGACGAACACCGGGGAGCTGTTTTTT.

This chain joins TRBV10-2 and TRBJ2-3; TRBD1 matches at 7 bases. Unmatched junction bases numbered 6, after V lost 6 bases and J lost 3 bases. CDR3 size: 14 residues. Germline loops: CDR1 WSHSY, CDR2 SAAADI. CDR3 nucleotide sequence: TGCGCCAGCAGATGGGACAGACAAACAGATACGCAGTATTTT. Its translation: CASRWDRQTDTQYF.

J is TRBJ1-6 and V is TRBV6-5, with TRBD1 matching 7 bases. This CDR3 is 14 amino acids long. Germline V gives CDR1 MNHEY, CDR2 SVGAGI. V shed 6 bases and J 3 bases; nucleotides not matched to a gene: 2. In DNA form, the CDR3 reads TGTGCCAGCAGCCGGGACAGCTATAATTCACCCCTCCACTTT. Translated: CASSRDSYNSPLHF.

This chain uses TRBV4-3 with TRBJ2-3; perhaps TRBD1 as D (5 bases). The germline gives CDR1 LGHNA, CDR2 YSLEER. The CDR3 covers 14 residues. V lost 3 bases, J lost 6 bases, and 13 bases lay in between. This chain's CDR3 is CASSQGPQGDTQYF. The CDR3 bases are TGCGCCAGCAGCCAGGGGCCCCAAGGGGATACGCAGTATTTT.

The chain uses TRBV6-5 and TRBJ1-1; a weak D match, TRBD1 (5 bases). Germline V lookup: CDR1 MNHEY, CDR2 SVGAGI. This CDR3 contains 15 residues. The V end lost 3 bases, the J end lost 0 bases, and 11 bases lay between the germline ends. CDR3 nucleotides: TGTGCCAGCAGTTATTTCAAGGGGCTGAACACTGAAGCTTTCTTT. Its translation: CASSYFKGLNTEAFF.

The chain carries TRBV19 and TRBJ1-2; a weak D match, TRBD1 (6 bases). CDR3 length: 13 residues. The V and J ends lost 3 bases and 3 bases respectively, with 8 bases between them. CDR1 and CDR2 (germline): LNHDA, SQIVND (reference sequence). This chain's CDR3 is CASSIGGDYGYTF. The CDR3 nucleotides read TGTGCCAGTAGTATTGGGGGCGACTATGGCTACACCTTC. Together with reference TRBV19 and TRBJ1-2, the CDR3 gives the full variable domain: DGGITQSPKYLFRKEGQNVTLSCEQNLNHDAMYWYRQDPGQGLRLIYYSQIVNDFQKGDIAEGYSVSREKKESFPLTVTSAQKNPTAFYLCASSIGGDYGYTFGSGTRLTVV.

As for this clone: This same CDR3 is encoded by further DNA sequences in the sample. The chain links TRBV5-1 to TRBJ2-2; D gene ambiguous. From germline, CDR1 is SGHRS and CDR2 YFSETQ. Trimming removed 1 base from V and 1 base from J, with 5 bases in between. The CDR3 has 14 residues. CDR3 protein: CASSLLGNTGELFF. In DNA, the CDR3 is TGCGCCAGCAGCTTGTTAGGGAACACCGGGGAGCTGTTTTTT.

In nucleotides, the CDR3 is TGCGCCAGCAGCCGCGTACTAGCGGGGGACCAAGAGACCCAGTACTTC. Protein: CASSRVLAGDQETQYF. The rearrangement uses TRBV4-3 and TRBJ2-5, with 11 bases identical to TRBD2. This CDR3 comprises 16 residues. Germline V gene lookup returns CDR1 LGHNA and CDR2 YSLEER. J gave up 0 bases and V 4 bases, and 4 bases lay outside the gene matches.

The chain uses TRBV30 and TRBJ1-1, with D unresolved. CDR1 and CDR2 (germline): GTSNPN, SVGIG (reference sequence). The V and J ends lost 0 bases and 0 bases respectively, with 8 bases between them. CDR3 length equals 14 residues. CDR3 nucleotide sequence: TGTGCCTGGAGTGTCCCGGGAGTGAACACTGAAGCTTTCTTT. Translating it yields CAWSVPGVNTEAFF.

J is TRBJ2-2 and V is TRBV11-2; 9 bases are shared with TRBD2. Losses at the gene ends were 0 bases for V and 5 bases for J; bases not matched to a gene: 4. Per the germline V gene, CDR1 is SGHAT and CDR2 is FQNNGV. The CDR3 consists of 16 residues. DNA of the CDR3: TGTGCCAGCAGCTTAGATGGTGGACTAGCGACCGGGGAGCTGTTTTTT. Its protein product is CASSLDGGLATGELFF.

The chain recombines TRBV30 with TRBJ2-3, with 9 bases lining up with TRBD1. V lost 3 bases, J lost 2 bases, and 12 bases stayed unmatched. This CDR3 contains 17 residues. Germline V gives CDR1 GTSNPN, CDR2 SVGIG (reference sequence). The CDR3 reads CAWRPRPGTGITDTQYF. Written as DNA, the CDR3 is TGTGCCTGGAGGCCCCGCCCCGGGACAGGGATCACAGATACGCAGTATTTT. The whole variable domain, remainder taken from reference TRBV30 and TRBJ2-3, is SQTIHQWPATLVQPVGSPLSLECTVEGTSNPNLYWYRQAAGRGLQLLFYSVGIGQISSEVPQNLSASRPQDRQFILSSKKLLLSDSGFYLCAWRPRPGTGITDTQYFGPGTRLTVL.

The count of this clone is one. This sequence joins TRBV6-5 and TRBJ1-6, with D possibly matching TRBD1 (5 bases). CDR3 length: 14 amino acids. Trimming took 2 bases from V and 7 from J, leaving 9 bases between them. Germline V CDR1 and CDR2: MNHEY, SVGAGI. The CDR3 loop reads CASSYGGGNSPLHF. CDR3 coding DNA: TGTGCCAGCAGTTACGGTGGGGGGAATTCACCCCTCCACTTT.

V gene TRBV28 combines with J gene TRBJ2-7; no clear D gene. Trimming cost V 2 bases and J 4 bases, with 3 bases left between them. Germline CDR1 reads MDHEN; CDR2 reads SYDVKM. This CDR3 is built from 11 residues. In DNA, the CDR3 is TGTGCCAGCAGTTTACAGTACGAGCAGTACTTC. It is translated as CASSLQYEQYF.